These 30 T cell receptor beta chains were all obtained from the same sample, sequenced in a study of blood T cell repertoires in COVID-19. Clones were read by immunoSEQ multiplex PCR, and TCRdb kept only the in-frame ones, dropping some. The sample carries more than 120,000 clones, roughly 87% recorded once. The material sequenced was peripheral blood. These receptors all stem from a human donor in a cohort sampled during active COVID-19.

The rearrangement links TRBV13 to TRBJ1-1; D is possibly TRBD1 (6 bases). Trimming pared 6 bases from V and 5 bases from J, leaving 10 bases between. CDR3 length: 12 amino acids. Germline loops: CDR1 PRHDT, CDR2 FYEKMQ (reference sequence). CDR3 region: CASSTGLTEAFF. The CDR3 DNA follows: TGTGCCAGCAGTACAGGGTTGACTGAAGCTTTCTTT.

V and J are TRBV5-1 and TRBJ2-5; D possibly corresponds to TRBD1 (5 bases). From germline, CDR1 is SGHRS and CDR2 YFSETQ. The CDR3 is 14 residues long. The V end lost 0 bases, the J end lost 4 bases, and 10 bases lay between the germline ends. Here the CDR3 DNA reads TGCGCCAGCAGCTTGGTGGCAGGGTCAGAGACCCAGTACTTC. Protein: CASSLVAGSETQYF.

The CDR3 bases are TGTGCCAGCAGCCAAGATCCCCCCTCCAGCTCCTACAATGAGCAGTTCTTC. It codes for CASSQDPPSSSYNEQFF. The rearrangement links TRBV4-2 to TRBJ2-1, with D unclear. With 0 bases removed from V and 0 bases from J, the gap between germline ends came to 12 bases. Germline V CDR1 and CDR2: LGHNA, YNFKEQ. This CDR3 contains 17 residues.

The chain links TRBV6-5 to TRBJ2-7; the D is unclear. This CDR3 spans 15 amino acids. The germline gives CDR1 MNHEY, CDR2 SVGAGI. Between the trimmed V and J ends, which lost 4 bases and 4 bases, there was a span of 17 bases. The CDR3 DNA reads as TGTGCCAGCAGTTCCACCCGAGAGGTAGGATACGAGCAGTACTTC. This encodes CASSSTREVGYEQYF.

CDR3 loop: CASSVVPQGRNTDTQYF. The CDR3, as DNA: TGTGCCAGCAGTGTGGTCCCACAGGGGCGGAACACAGATACGCAGTATTTT. The chain uses TRBV2 and TRBJ2-3; 7 bases match TRBD1. The CDR3 contains 17 residues. J was trimmed by 2 bases and V by 4 bases; bases with no gene match: 12. CDR1 and CDR2 from the germline V gene are SNHLY and FYNNEI.

A remark on this clone: Other DNA sequences in this specimen translate into the identical CDR3. V gene TRBV5-6 combines with J gene TRBJ1-2; 7 bases match TRBD1. The ends lost 2 bases at V and 7 bases at J; junction bases unmatched: 5. Germline CDR1 and CDR2: SGHDT and YYEEEE. This CDR3 is built from 13 residues. CDR3 loop: CASSLGTVGGYTF. CDR3 coding DNA: TGTGCCAGCAGCTTAGGGACAGTGGGTGGCTACACCTTC.

As for this clone: A read error may produce the germline difference seen at one junction end. This chain links TRBV3-1 (or the pseudogene TRBV3-2) with TRBJ2-7; 11 nucleotides line up with TRBD2. The CDR3 runs 14 residues. CDR1 LGHDT and CDR2 YNNKEL come from the germline V gene (reference sequence). The CDR3: CASRASGGSSEQYF. The CDR3 DNA is TGTGCCAGCAGGGCTAGCGGGGGGTCCTCCGAGCAGTACTTC.

The gene calls are TRBV4-3 and TRBJ1-2; 11 bases are shared with TRBD1. The trim removed 4 bases at V and 7 bases at J, leaving 5 bases unmatched. Germline V gives CDR1 LGHNA, CDR2 YSLEER. This CDR3 has 14 residues. CDR3 region: CASSLGQGASGYTF. As DNA, the CDR3 is TGCGCCAGCAGCCTAGGACAGGGGGCGAGTGGCTACACCTTC.

This chain joins TRBV25-1 and TRBJ2-7, with D tentatively TRBD1 (5 bases). V was shortened by 3 bases and J by 3 bases, with 12 bases between the two germline ends. The CDR3 has 14 residues. Germline loops: CDR1 MGHDK, CDR2 SYGVNS. CDR3 in DNA: TGTGCCAGCAGTGACGGTACAGGCGACTACGAGCAGTACTTC. This gives the protein CASSDGTGDYEQYF.

V and J are TRBV5-1 and TRBJ2-1, with 8 nucleotides matching TRBD2. The CDR3 loop spans 15 amino acids. The V segment lost 2 bases and the J segment 2 bases; nucleotides outside the gene matches: 3. Germline assignment: CDR1 SGHRS and CDR2 YFSETQ. The CDR3 loop reads CASSLAGDTYNEQFF. CDR3 DNA sequence: TGCGCCAGCAGCTTAGCGGGGGACACCTACAATGAGCAGTTCTTC.

The chain links TRBV6-2 or TRBV6-3 to TRBJ2-7, with TRBD1 as a possible D gene (6 bases). This CDR3 has 17 residues. Germline CDR1 reads MNHEY; CDR2 reads SVGEGT. The V end was cut by 0 bases, the J end by 0 bases, with 15 bases between. The CDR3 is CASSYSTGSPRSYEQYF. The DNA for the CDR3 is TGTGCCAGCAGTTACTCAACAGGGTCTCCCCGCTCCTACGAGCAGTACTTC.

V usage is TRBV5-6 and J usage is TRBJ2-1; 11 bases agree with TRBD2. V lost 3 bases, J lost 2 bases, and 1 base stayed unmatched. CDR1 SGHDT and CDR2 YYEEEE come from the germline V gene. The CDR3 is 15 amino acids. The CDR3 here is CASSSTSGAYNEQFF. Written as DNA, the CDR3 is TGTGCCAGCAGCTCGACTAGCGGGGCCTACAATGAGCAGTTCTTC.

The chain has TRBV29-1 and TRBJ2-3, with TRBD2 matching 7 bases. Germline V lookup: CDR1 SQVTM, CDR2 ANQGSEA. The CDR3 consists of 13 residues. After removal of 3 bases from V and 2 bases from J, the junction contained 2 bases not matched to a gene. CDR3 DNA sequence: TGCAGCGTTGAGGGGACTAACACAGATACGCAGTATTTT. Amino acid sequence: CSVEGTNTDTQYF.

This clone was detected only a few times. This chain connects TRBV5-6 to TRBJ2-3; TRBD2 matches 9 bases. Germline CDR1 SGHDT, CDR2 YYEEEE. The CDR3 is 15 amino acids. J gave up 5 bases and V 2 bases, and 6 bases lay outside the gene matches. In DNA form, the CDR3 reads TGTGCCAGCAGCTTAGGTAGCGGGGGTTTAGATACGCAGTATTTT. Its protein product is CASSLGSGGLDTQYF.

The rearrangement joins TRBV5-1 to TRBJ2-1; tentative D call: TRBD1 (6 bases). CDR3 size: 15 residues. The V gene lost 0 bases and the J gene lost 5 bases, with 12 bases spanning the gap. Per the germline V gene, CDR1 is SGHRS and CDR2 is YFSETQ. In nucleotides, the CDR3 is TGCGCCAGCAGCTTGGTGGTACAGGGAAACAATGAGCAGTTCTTC. As protein: CASSLVVQGNNEQFF.

V is TRBV7-8 and J is TRBJ2-7; 10 bases map to TRBD2. V lost 5 bases, J lost 0 bases, and 4 bases stayed unmatched. Germline-derived CDR1 and CDR2 are SGHVS and FQNEAQ. This CDR3 is 15 amino acids long. In DNA, the CDR3 is TGTGCCAGCAGCGGAGCTAGCGGGAGCTCCTACGAGCAGTACTTC. This encodes CASSGASGSSYEQYF. Combining the CDR3 with reference TRBV7-8 and TRBJ2-7 gives the whole variable domain GAGVSQSPRYKVAKRGQDVALRCDPISGHVSLFWYQQALGQGPEFLTYFQNEAQLDKSGLPSDRFFAERPEGSVSTLKIQRTQQEDSAVYLCASSGASGSSYEQYFGPGTRLTVT.

The chain combines TRBV5-1 with TRBJ2-2, with 8 nucleotides matching TRBD2. V shed 0 bases, J shed 5 bases, and the junction held 3 bases outside the gene matches. This CDR3 comprises 15 residues. Germline values: CDR1 SGHRS, CDR2 YFSETQ. This CDR3 is CASSLAGGRTGELFF. As DNA, the CDR3 is TGCGCCAGCAGCTTGGCGGGGGGGCGTACCGGGGAGCTGTTTTTT.

CDR3 in amino acids: CASSLAAGRSDSPLHF. The CDR3 coding sequence is TGTGCCAGCAGCTTAGCGGCAGGGCGTAGTGATTCACCCCTCCACTTT. The V and J genes are TRBV7-9 and TRBJ1-6, with a weak D call TRBD1 (5 bases). In germline, CDR1 is SEHNR, CDR2 FQNEAQ (reference sequence). V was clipped by 0 bases and J by 8 bases, with 14 bases between them. The CDR3 length is 16 residues.

The rearrangement joins TRBV19 to TRBJ2-3; 7 bases align to TRBD1. CDR3 size: 14 residues. V lost 6 bases and J lost 4; bases outside the gene matches: 7. The V gene's germline CDR1 is LNHDA and CDR2 SQIVND (reference sequence). CDR3 sequence: CASSPLQGSDTQYF. CDR3 bases: TGTGCCAGTAGCCCTTTACAGGGGTCAGATACGCAGTATTTT.

This rearrangement joins TRBV7-2 to TRBJ2-5; D is unresolved. The V gene lost 3 bases and the J gene lost 1 base, with 6 bases spanning the gap. The CDR3 spans 13 residues. Looked up from germline, CDR1 is SGHTA and CDR2 is FQGNSA. DNA of the CDR3: TGTGCCAGCAGCTTCGACTTCCAAGAGACCCAGTACTTC. The encoded protein is CASSFDFQETQYF.

This clone has just a few counts. V usage is TRBV5-1 and J usage is TRBJ2-7, with 8 bases that match TRBD1. Germline assignment: CDR1 SGHRS and CDR2 YFSETQ. After removal of 4 bases from V and 4 bases from J, the junction contained 10 bases not matched to a gene. The CDR3 consists of 15 residues. In DNA, the CDR3 is TGCGCCAGCAGCGGACTCGGACAGGGTGGGTACGAGCAGTACTTC. Protein: CASSGLGQGGYEQYF. Based on the CDR3 plus reference TRBV5-1 and TRBJ2-7, the full variable domain is KAGVTQTPRYLIKTRGQQVTLSCSPISGHRSVSWYQQTPGQGLQFLFEYFSETQRNKGNFPGRFSGRQFSNSRSEMNVSTLELGDSALYLCASSGLGQGGYEQYFGPGTRLTVT.

In DNA, the CDR3 is TGTGCCTGGAACCTAGCGGGGGGTCACGAGCAGTACTTC. This gives the protein CAWNLAGGHEQYF. The rearrangement uses TRBV30 and TRBJ2-7, with 11 bases aligning to TRBD2. V trimming: 4 bases; J trimming: 5 bases; junction bases outside the gene matches: 4. Germline V gene sequence: CDR1 GTSNPN, CDR2 SVGIG (reference sequence). This CDR3 has 13 amino acids.

This clone has just one count. V usage is TRBV4-3 and J usage is TRBJ1-2, with a weak D call TRBD1 (5 bases). V shed 0 bases and J shed 4 bases, with 9 bases lying between them. Germline lookup yields CDR1 LGHNA and CDR2 YSLEER. The CDR3 is 14 amino acids. CDR3 in amino acids: CASSQDRASYGYTF. As DNA, the CDR3 is TGCGCCAGCAGCCAAGACAGGGCTAGCTATGGCTACACCTTC.

The chain links TRBV3-1 (or the pseudogene TRBV3-2) to TRBJ1-3; 10 bases are shared with TRBD1. Germline lookup yields CDR1 LGHDT and CDR2 YNNKEL (reference sequence). The CDR3 covers 16 residues. With 4 bases clipped from V and 3 bases from J, the junction kept 6 bases outside the gene matches. For the CDR3, the DNA is TGTGCCAGCAGCCGAACCGGGACAGGGGTTGGAAACACCATATATTTT. This codes for CASSRTGTGVGNTIYF.

V is TRBV12-3 or TRBV12-4 and J is TRBJ2-7; the D gene is possibly TRBD1 (5 bases). The CDR3 is made up of 13 amino acids. V gave up 2 bases and J gave up 2 bases, with 7 bases separating them. The CDR3 nucleotides read TGTGCCAGCAGTTTACGACAGACCTACGAGCAGTACTTC. Its protein is CASSLRQTYEQYF.

The chain uses TRBV9 and TRBJ2-3; D gene unclear. The CDR3 runs 14 residues. Germline-derived CDR1 and CDR2 are SGDLS and YYNGEE. Trimming removed 0 bases at V and 2 bases at J, with 7 bases between. The chain's CDR3 is CASSVGLNTDTQYF. The CDR3 coding sequence is TGTGCCAGCAGCGTAGGACTGAACACAGATACGCAGTATTTT.

The chain combines TRBV3-1 (or the pseudogene TRBV3-2) with TRBJ2-1, with unresolved D. CDR1 and CDR2 from the germline V gene are LGHDT and YNNKEL (reference sequence). This CDR3 contains 15 residues. V was trimmed by 0 bases and J by 5 bases, leaving 11 bases between them. In nucleotides, the CDR3 is TGTGCCAGCAGCCAAGATCGAACTGGGCACAATGAGCAGTTCTTC. Protein sequence: CASSQDRTGHNEQFF.

The rearrangement joins TRBV5-6 to TRBJ2-1; D is undetermined. The V and J ends lost 4 bases and 4 bases respectively, with 12 bases between them. Germline CDR1 and CDR2: SGHDT and YYEEEE. This CDR3 has 14 residues. The CDR3 region has the DNA TGTGCCAGCAGCCTCCAGACTCCATACAATGAGCAGTTCTTC. It encodes CASSLQTPYNEQFF.

With respect to this clone: Other DNA sequences in this specimen translate into the identical CDR3. V is TRBV27 and J is TRBJ1-5; D may be TRBD1 (6 bases). Trimming took 2 bases from V and 2 from J, leaving 7 bases between them. The CDR3 covers 14 residues. Germline values: CDR1 MNHEY, CDR2 SMNVEV (reference sequence). In DNA, the CDR3 is TGTGCCAGCAGTTTAAACAGGGGCAATCAGCCCCAGCATTTT. It yields the protein CASSLNRGNQPQHF.

The rearrangement links TRBV10-2 to TRBJ1-4; 11 nucleotides agree with TRBD1. Germline V gene sequence: CDR1 WSHSY, CDR2 SAAADI. The CDR3 consists of 17 residues. V trimming: 6 bases; J trimming: 8 bases; junction bases outside the gene matches: 14. Here the CDR3 reads CASRETGTGGSGEKLFF. The CDR3 DNA reads as TGCGCCAGCAGGGAAACCGGGACAGGGGGATCAGGCGAAAAACTGTTTTTT.